The sequence of this T cell receptor (beta chain) was determined in a study of beta chain features in type 1 diabetes. Once sorted, every population was more than 98% pure. This clone was counted only a few times. The target antigen is unknown. The sample has other DNA sequences that encode this CDR3 too. The study reverse transcribed the entire isolated RNA, so it sequenced expressed TCRB transcripts. Here immunoSEQ multiplex PCR was the method, and the copy in TCRdb shows in-frame clones only, minus some. The sample includes over 650,000 clones, about 14% seen only once; the top ten take approximately 0.039%. Study findings and constraints: Whether TCRB rearrangement is influenced by HLA type was left unresolved in this analysis. People with Type 1 diabetes carried modestly yet significantly shorter TCRB CDR3s in all four CD4+ subsets.

The sequence came from a man aged 18 to 35 with type 1 diabetes. Sequenced material: naive CD4+ T cells from blood.

CDR3 sequence reads: CSVEVQSTDTQYF. In DNA form, the CDR3 reads TGCAGCGTTGAAGTACAAAGCACAGATACGCAGTATTTT. The chain recombines TRBV29-1 with TRBJ2-3; D gene uncertain. The germline V and J ends were trimmed by 1 base and 0 bases, with 5 bases remaining between them. Germline CDR1 is SQVTM and CDR2 is ANQGSEA. This CDR3 spans 13 amino acids.